The 32 T cell receptor beta chains in this list originate from one sample, sequenced in a study of T cells in Graves' hyperthyroidism and ophthalmopathy. What was amplified from RNA transcripts were TCR beta CDR3 regions. When the TCR CDR3 underwent first-round RT-PCR, the HTBI primer set was used. In TCRdb, the multiplex PCR reads were re-called with MiXCR into one record per CDR3 protein. The table lists hundreds of thousands of distinct CDR3 sequences, 46% of them singletons. Input material: peripheral blood or thyroid tissue (not recorded which). These TCRs come from a woman under 30 with Graves' hyperthyroidism.

The chain links TRBV6-5 to TRBJ1-5, with 7 nucleotides matching TRBD1. V trimming: 4 bases; J trimming: 6 bases; junction bases outside the gene matches: 6. Germline V gene sequence: CDR1 MNHEY, CDR2 SVGAGI. The CDR3 loop spans 14 amino acids. The CDR3 spells CASSFGQASQPQHF. The CDR3 DNA follows: TGTGCCAGCAGTTTTGGACAGGCGTCTCAGCCCCAGCATTTT.

The rearrangement uses TRBV24-1 and TRBJ1-4; D may be TRBD1 (5 bases). Trimming stripped 3 bases from V and 8 bases from J, with 15 bases between. This CDR3 is built from 15 residues. CDR1 and CDR2 from the germline V gene are KGHDR and SFDVKD. The CDR3 sequence: CATSDAGPGPEKLFF. The CDR3 coding sequence is TGTGCCACCAGTGATGCGGGACCGGGACCCGAAAAACTGTTTTTT.

The chain combines TRBV6-1 with TRBJ1-6; tentative D call: TRBD1 (5 bases). The CDR3 is 16 residues long. Germline V gene lookup returns CDR1 MNHNS and CDR2 SASEGT. The germline V and J ends were trimmed by 7 bases and 0 bases, with 13 bases remaining between them. CDR3 nucleotides: TGTGCCAGCAAACGGGGCTTAAGCTCCTATAATTCACCCCTCCACTTT. Protein: CASKRGLSSYNSPLHF.

This clonotype was seen repeatedly, ten times or more. This chain joins TRBV10-3 and TRBJ1-5; D gene uncertain. There are 13 residues in the CDR3. V shed 0 bases and J shed 5 bases, with 5 bases lying between them. Germline V lookup: CDR1 ENHRY, CDR2 SYGVKD. CDR3 sequence: CAISESRDQPQHF. Written as DNA, the CDR3 is TGTGCCATCAGTGAGTCAAGGGATCAGCCCCAGCATTTT.

The chain employs TRBV29-1 and TRBJ2-7, with 8 bases identical to TRBD1. V was clipped by 7 bases and J by 4 bases; unmatched bases: 9. The V gene's germline CDR1 is SQVTM and CDR2 ANQGSEA. This CDR3 spans 13 amino acids. The CDR3 DNA follows: TGCAGCGCCGGACAGGGAGGCTTGTACGAGCAGTACTTC. Encoded protein: CSAGQGGLYEQYF.

This clonotype was seen once. The rearrangement joins TRBV7-9 to TRBJ2-7; 9 bases match TRBD1. This CDR3 has 13 residues. Looked up from germline, CDR1 is SEHNR and CDR2 is FQNEAQ (reference sequence). Germline trimming cut 5 bases from V and 5 bases from J; bases unmatched to any gene: 4. This chain's CDR3 is CASSLTGGHEQYF. The CDR3 DNA follows: TGTGCCAGCAGCCTGACAGGGGGTCACGAGCAGTACTTC.

This clonotype was detected only once. The chain employs TRBV2 and TRBJ2-7; perhaps TRBD2 as D (5 bases). With 3 bases removed from V and 5 bases from J, the gap between germline ends came to 11 bases. The CDR3 is 13 residues long. Per the germline V gene, CDR1 is SNHLY and CDR2 is FYNNEI. In nucleotides, the CDR3 is TGTGCCAGCAGTGATGAGGGATGGGACGAGCAGTACTTC. Translated, it gives CASSDEGWDEQYF.

This clonotype was recorded at least ten times. The CDR3, as DNA: TGTGCCATCAGTAGAAAGGGAGTTGAGACTGAAGCTTTCTTT. Its translation: CAISRKGVETEAFF. The chain combines TRBV10-3 with TRBJ1-1; D uncertain. V gave up 5 bases and J gave up 5 bases, with 15 bases separating them. Per the germline V gene, CDR1 is ENHRY and CDR2 is SYGVKD. The CDR3 has 14 residues.

A remark on this clonotype: This may arise from a read error, as a much more abundant clone is one base away. The V and J genes are TRBV2 and TRBJ1-5; maybe TRBD1 (6 bases). Trimming removed 3 bases at V and 1 base at J, with 13 bases between. The CDR3 length is 16 residues. CDR1 and CDR2 (germline): SNHLY, FYNNEI. The DNA of the CDR3 is TGTGCCAGCAGTGAGACAGGACTCCGGAGCAATCAGCCCCAGCATTTT. The encoded protein is CASSETGLRSNQPQHF.

The V gene is TRBV7-8, the J gene TRBJ2-5, with D maybe TRBD1 (5 bases). Germline lookup yields CDR1 SGHVS and CDR2 FQNEAQ. The CDR3 runs to 15 residues. Trimming left V 2 bases short and J 5 bases short, with 15 bases between. This CDR3 is CASSLTRAPSETQYF. CDR3 coding DNA: TGTGCCAGCAGCTTAACCAGGGCCCCCTCGGAGACCCAGTACTTC.

This clonotype was seen a handful of times. V gene TRBV19 combines with J gene TRBJ1-5; no clear D gene. The V gene's germline CDR1 is LNHDA and CDR2 SQIVND (reference sequence). The V end was cut by 7 bases, the J end by 5 bases, with 12 bases between. This CDR3 is 13 amino acids long. The DNA for the CDR3 is TGTGCCAGTACTCCGGGCGGCTATCAGCCCCAGCATTTT. This translates into CASTPGGYQPQHF.

This clonotype was detected ten times or more. The rearrangement links TRBV29-1 to TRBJ2-2; 8 bases agree with TRBD1. This CDR3 region has 14 residues. Germline V gene lookup returns CDR1 SQVTM and CDR2 ANQGSEA. The V and J ends lost 6 bases and 3 bases, in that order; junction bases with no gene match: 6. This CDR3 is CSVAKDRDTGELFF. CDR3 sequence (DNA): TGCAGCGTCGCCAAGGACAGGGACACCGGGGAGCTGTTTTTT.

This clonotype was seen at least ten times. The rearrangement uses TRBV24-1 and TRBJ1-4, with D maybe TRBD1 (5 bases). The CDR3 totals 15 residues. The germline V gene encodes CDR1 KGHDR and CDR2 SFDVKD. V was trimmed by 4 bases and J by 5 bases, leaving 13 bases between them. The CDR3 DNA sequence: TGTGCCACCAGTGACCCGGGACGGTCGAATGAAAAACTGTTTTTT. Its translation is CATSDPGRSNEKLFF.

Points on this clonotype: At one end, the junction sequence differs from germline, possibly due to a read error. The chain is built from TRBV24-1 and TRBJ1-1; tentatively, D is TRBD1 (6 bases). The CDR3 contains 16 residues. Per germline, CDR1 KGHDR and CDR2 SFDVKD. The CDR3 coding sequence is TGTGCCACCCCGTTGGGGGGCGCGATAGTGAAGACTGAAGCTTTCTTT. Amino acids: CATPLGGAIVKTEAFF.

The genes are TRBV6-1 and TRBJ1-1; D remains unclear. Germline lookup yields CDR1 MNHNS and CDR2 SASEGT. V gave up 5 bases and J gave up 4 bases, with 14 bases separating them. This CDR3 comprises 14 residues. The CDR3 DNA sequence: TGTGCCAGCAGTCCAATCAGCGGAAGCACTGAAGCTTTCTTT. It yields the protein CASSPISGSTEAFF.

The chain couples TRBV2 to TRBJ2-5; no definite D call. Germline V gives CDR1 SNHLY, CDR2 FYNNEI. The CDR3 runs 13 residues. V was pared by 6 bases and J by 2 bases, with 10 bases between. The CDR3 protein is CASRVGLQETQYF. The CDR3 DNA reads as TGTGCCAGCAGAGTCGGCTTACAAGAGACCCAGTACTTC.

The chain combines TRBV2 with TRBJ1-4; TRBD1 aligns across 8 bases. CDR3 length equals 14 residues. CDR1 and CDR2 (germline): SNHLY, FYNNEI. Losses at the gene ends were 1 base for V and 8 bases for J; bases not matched to a gene: 3. DNA for the CDR3: TGTGCCAGCAGTGAAGGCAGGGGGCGCGAAAAACTGTTTTTT. It yields the protein CASSEGRGREKLFF.

This clonotype came up many times. This chain connects TRBV6-5 to TRBJ1-1; D is uncertain. The germline CDR1 and CDR2 sequences are MNHEY and SVGAGI. This CDR3 region has 15 residues. Trimming removed 4 bases at V and 0 bases at J, with 12 bases between. For the CDR3, the DNA is TGTGCCAGCAGTTCAGGTGGGAACATGAACACTGAAGCTTTCTTT. This gives the protein CASSSGGNMNTEAFF.

Of note for this clonotype: A much larger clone lies one base from this, so it may be a read error. The chain recombines TRBV7-9 with TRBJ2-7, with TRBD2 matching over 8 bases. The CDR3 consists of 14 residues. Germline-derived CDR1 and CDR2 are SEHNR and FQNEAQ (reference sequence). The trim removed 5 bases at V and 4 bases at J, leaving 7 bases unmatched. CDR3 sequence (DNA): TGTGCCAGCAGCCGCGGCGGGAGGCATTACGAGCAGTACTTC. Encoded protein: CASSRGGRHYEQYF.

V gene TRBV7-9 combines with J gene TRBJ1-2; 8 bases match TRBD1. The CDR3 has 14 amino acids. Germline-derived CDR1 and CDR2 are SEHNR and FQNEAQ (reference sequence). The junction had 7 bases not matched to a gene; V was cut back by 5 bases and J by 5 bases. Here the CDR3 reads CASSAGQGWYGYTF. CDR3 bases: TGTGCCAGCAGCGCAGGACAGGGATGGTATGGCTACACCTTC.

Regarding this clonotype: A read error may be the cause here, since a much bigger clone is one base away. V and J are TRBV10-3 and TRBJ2-7; possibly TRBD2 for D (6 bases). The CDR3 has 14 residues. CDR1 is ENHRY, CDR2 SYGVKD, per germline. Here the CDR3 reads CVISESRLAYEQYF. Written as DNA, the CDR3 is TGTGTCATCAGTGAGTCTCGACTAGCCTACGAGCAGTACTTC.

V and J are TRBV20-1 and TRBJ1-3; weak D call: TRBD1 (5 bases). The CDR3 runs 13 residues. The germline V gene encodes CDR1 DFQATT and CDR2 SNEGSKA (reference sequence). V was clipped by 8 bases and J by 2 bases, with 13 bases between them. CDR3: CSSREGTGNTIYF. CDR3 DNA: TGCAGTTCGAGGGAGGGGACTGGAAACACCATATATTTT.

This chain joins TRBV10-2 and TRBJ1-2, with 9 nucleotides matching TRBD1. The CDR3 extends over 15 amino acids. From germline, CDR1 is WSHSY and CDR2 SAAADI. V trimming: 2 bases; J trimming: 4 bases; junction bases outside the gene matches: 5. The CDR3 reads CASSERDRVLYGYTF. In DNA form, the CDR3 reads TGCGCCAGCAGTGAGAGGGACAGGGTACTCTATGGCTACACCTTC.

In this sample, this clonotype turned up a few times. This rearrangement joins TRBV7-9 to TRBJ2-2, with D possibly matching TRBD2 (5 bases). The germline V and J ends were trimmed by 4 bases and 4 bases, with 25 bases remaining between them. The CDR3 sequence is 19 residues long. Germline-derived CDR1 and CDR2 are SEHNR and FQNEAQ (reference sequence). The CDR3 region is CASSSIPSRPGMSTGELFF. The CDR3 bases are TGTGCCAGCAGCTCGATCCCGAGCCGGCCGGGAATGAGCACCGGGGAGCTGTTTTTT.

The V and J genes are TRBV5-1 and TRBJ1-1, with D possibly matching TRBD1 (5 bases). Per germline, CDR1 SGHRS and CDR2 YFSETQ. The CDR3 consists of 15 residues. V dropped 4 bases and J dropped 0 bases, with 13 bases sitting between them. The CDR3 region is CASSTQGPMNTEAFF. The CDR3 DNA follows: TGCGCCAGCAGCACCCAGGGACCCATGAACACTGAAGCTTTCTTT.

This clonotype was detected only a few times. Germline is not matched at one junction end, which may reflect a read error. The chain carries TRBV19 and TRBJ1-2; 10 bases agree with TRBD1. Germline V gives CDR1 LNHDA, CDR2 SQIVND (reference sequence). CDR3 size: 15 residues. The CDR3 loop reads CASSQDRGRGYGYTF. For the CDR3, the DNA is TGCGCCAGCAGCCAAGACAGGGGGCGCGGCTATGGCTACACCTTC.

Only one count was recorded for this clonotype. At one end, the junction sequence differs from germline, possibly due to a read error. V usage is TRBV6-1 and J usage is TRBJ2-5; no clear D gene. There are 13 residues in the CDR3. In germline, CDR1 is MNHNS, CDR2 SASEGT. CDR3 sequence reads: CVSSKDRQETQYF. CDR3 bases: TGTGTCAGCTCCAAAGACCGCCAAGAGACCCAGTACTTC.

The chain is built from TRBV7-3 and TRBJ2-2, with D maybe TRBD2 (5 bases). The V end was cut by 5 bases, the J end by 5 bases, with 12 bases between. The CDR3 spans 14 residues. Germline V lookup: CDR1 SGHTA, CDR2 FQGTGA. CDR3 sequence (DNA): TGTGCCAGCAGCGATACTAGTTTAACCGGGGAGCTGTTTTTT. As protein: CASSDTSLTGELFF.

This clonotype was seen repeatedly, ten times or more. This chain links TRBV15 with TRBJ1-1; D gene ambiguous. V was pared by 0 bases and J by 5 bases, with 13 bases between. Germline V gene sequence: CDR1 LNHNV, CDR2 YYDKDF (reference sequence). The CDR3 runs to 15 residues. CDR3 coding DNA: TGTGCCACCAGCAGAGATATACAGAGGGAAACTGAAGCTTTCTTT. This translates into CATSRDIQRETEAFF.

The chain links TRBV15 to TRBJ2-5; 13 bases fit TRBD2. Per germline, CDR1 LNHNV and CDR2 YYDKDF (reference sequence). The CDR3 extends over 17 amino acids. Unmatched junction bases numbered 13, after V lost 8 bases and J lost 4 bases. The CDR3 here is CATAATSGRASGETQYF. The CDR3 coding sequence is TGTGCCACCGCTGCCACTAGCGGGAGGGCCTCTGGAGAGACCCAGTACTTC.

At least ten counts were recorded for this clonotype. This chain links TRBV19 with TRBJ1-2; 8 bases fit TRBD1. Germline CDR1 LNHDA, CDR2 SQIVND (reference sequence). The CDR3 is 14 residues long. Trimming removed 5 bases from V and 8 bases from J; junction bases left unmatched: 10. The CDR3 DNA reads TGTGCCAGTAGTGTGGACAGGGCTCTGTCGGGCTACACCTTC. Protein: CASSVDRALSGYTF. Together with reference TRBV19 and TRBJ1-2, the CDR3 gives the full variable domain: DGGITQSPKYLFRKEGQNVTLSCEQNLNHDAMYWYRQDPGQGLRLIYYSQIVNDFQKGDIAEGYSVSREKKESFPLTVTSAQKNPTAFYLCASSVDRALSGYTFGSGTRLTVV.

The chain carries TRBV19 and TRBJ2-7, with D possibly TRBD1 on 5 matching bases. This CDR3 is built from 15 residues. Germline V gene sequence: CDR1 LNHDA, CDR2 SQIVND (reference sequence). Trimming pared 3 bases from V and 3 bases from J, leaving 15 bases between. CDR3 in DNA: TGTGCCAGTAGTATTGACGTCGCAGGGATCTACGAGCAGTACTTC. This sequence encodes CASSIDVAGIYEQYF.